This TCR beta chain derives from a study of CD8 T cells in ankylosing spondylitis. Findings and limits, study-wide: What appeared characteristic of ankylosing spondylitis blood was a TCR beta motif of eight highly homologous variants.

This clonotype was seen at least ten times. The antigen remains unidentified. One entry per CDR3 protein, called by TCRdb with MiXCR from the 5' RACE reads. The sample records 800,000 to 900,000 distinct CDR3 sequences, 10% to 15% being singletons. V lost 4 bases, J lost 4 bases, and 8 bases lay in between. This CDR3 has 12 amino acids. Germline CDR1 is DFQATT and CDR2 is SNEGSKA (reference sequence). V is TRBV20-1 and J is TRBJ1-5; D is unresolved. Source material: blood, either unsorted or a sorted T cell fraction (not recorded which). This TCR was recovered from a male donor with ankylosing spondylitis. The CDR3 nucleotides read TGCAGTGCTAACACTCGAAATCAGCCCCAGCATTTT. Encoded protein: CSANTRNQPQHF.